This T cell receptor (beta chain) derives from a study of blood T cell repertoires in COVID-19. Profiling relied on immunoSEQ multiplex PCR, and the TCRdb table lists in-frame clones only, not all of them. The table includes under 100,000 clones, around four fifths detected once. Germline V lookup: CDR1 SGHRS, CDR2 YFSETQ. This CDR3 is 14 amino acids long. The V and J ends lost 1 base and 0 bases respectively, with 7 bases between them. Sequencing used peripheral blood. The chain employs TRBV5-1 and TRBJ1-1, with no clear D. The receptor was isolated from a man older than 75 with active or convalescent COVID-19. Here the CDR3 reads CASSLYTMNTEAFF. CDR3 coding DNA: TGCGCCAGCAGCTTGTACACCATGAACACTGAAGCTTTCTTT. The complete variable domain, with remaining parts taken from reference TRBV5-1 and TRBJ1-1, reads KAGVTQTPRYLIKTRGQQVTLSCSPISGHRSVSWYQQTPGQGLQFLFEYFSETQRNKGNFPGRFSGRQFSNSRSEMNVSTLELGDSALYLCASSLYTMNTEAFFGQGTRLTVV.